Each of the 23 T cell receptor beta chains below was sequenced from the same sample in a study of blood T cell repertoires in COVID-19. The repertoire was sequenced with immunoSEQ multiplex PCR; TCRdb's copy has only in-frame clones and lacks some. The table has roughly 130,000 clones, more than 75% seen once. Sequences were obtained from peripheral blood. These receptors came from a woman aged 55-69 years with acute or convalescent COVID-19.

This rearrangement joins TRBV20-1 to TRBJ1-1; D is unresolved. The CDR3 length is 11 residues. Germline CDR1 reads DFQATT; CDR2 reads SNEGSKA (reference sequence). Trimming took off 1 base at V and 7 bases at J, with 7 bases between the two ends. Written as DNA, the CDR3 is TGCAGTGCTAGAGGCGCTCTTGAAGCTTTCTTT. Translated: CSARGALEAFF.

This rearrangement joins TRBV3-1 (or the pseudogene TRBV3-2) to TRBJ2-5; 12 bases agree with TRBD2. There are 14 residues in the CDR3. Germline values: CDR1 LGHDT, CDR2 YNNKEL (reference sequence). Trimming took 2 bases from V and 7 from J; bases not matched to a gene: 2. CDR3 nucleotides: TGTGCCAGCAGCCAACTAGCGGGAGGGGTGACCCAGTACTTC. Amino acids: CASSQLAGGVTQYF.

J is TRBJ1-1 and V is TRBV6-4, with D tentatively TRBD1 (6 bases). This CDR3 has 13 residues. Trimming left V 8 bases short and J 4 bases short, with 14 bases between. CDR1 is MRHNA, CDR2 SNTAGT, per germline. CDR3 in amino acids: CASSQGRGTEAFF. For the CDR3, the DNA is TGTGCCAGCTCCCAGGGGAGAGGCACTGAAGCTTTCTTT.

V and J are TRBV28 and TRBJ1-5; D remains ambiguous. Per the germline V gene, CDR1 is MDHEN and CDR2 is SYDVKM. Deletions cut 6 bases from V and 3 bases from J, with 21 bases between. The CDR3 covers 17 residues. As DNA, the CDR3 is TGTGCCAGCAGACCCGGATTTAGGAGACTTGTCAATCAGCCCCAGCATTTT. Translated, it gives CASRPGFRRLVNQPQHF. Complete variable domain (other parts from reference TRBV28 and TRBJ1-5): DVKVTQSSRYLVKRTGEKVFLECVQDMDHENMFWYRQDPGLGLRLIYFSYDVKMKEKGDIPEGYSVSREKKERFSLILESASTNQTSMYLCASRPGFRRLVNQPQHFGDGTRLSIL.

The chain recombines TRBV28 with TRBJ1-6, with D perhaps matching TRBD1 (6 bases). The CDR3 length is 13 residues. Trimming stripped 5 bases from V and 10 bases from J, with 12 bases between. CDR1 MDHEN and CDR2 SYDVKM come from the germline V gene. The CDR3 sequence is CASSLTGYSPLHF. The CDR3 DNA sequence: TGTGCCAGCAGTCTTACAGGGTACTCACCCCTCCACTTT. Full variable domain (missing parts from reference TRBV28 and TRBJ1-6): DVKVTQSSRYLVKRTGEKVFLECVQDMDHENMFWYRQDPGLGLRLIYFSYDVKMKEKGDIPEGYSVSREKKERFSLILESASTNQTSMYLCASSLTGYSPLHFGNGTRLTVT.

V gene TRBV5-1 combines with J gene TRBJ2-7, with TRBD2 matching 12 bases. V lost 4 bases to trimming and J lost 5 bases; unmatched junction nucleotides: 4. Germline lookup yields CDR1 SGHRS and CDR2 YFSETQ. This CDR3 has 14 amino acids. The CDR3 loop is CASSRLAGEDEQYF. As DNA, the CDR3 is TGCGCCAGCAGCCGACTAGCGGGAGAGGACGAGCAGTACTTC.

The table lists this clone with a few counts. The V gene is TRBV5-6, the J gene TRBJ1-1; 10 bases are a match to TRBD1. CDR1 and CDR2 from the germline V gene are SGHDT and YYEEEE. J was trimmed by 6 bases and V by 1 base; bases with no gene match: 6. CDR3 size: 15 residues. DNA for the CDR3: TGTGCCAGCAGCTTGACCGGGACAGGGGAATCTGAAGCTTTCTTT. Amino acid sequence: CASSLTGTGESEAFF.

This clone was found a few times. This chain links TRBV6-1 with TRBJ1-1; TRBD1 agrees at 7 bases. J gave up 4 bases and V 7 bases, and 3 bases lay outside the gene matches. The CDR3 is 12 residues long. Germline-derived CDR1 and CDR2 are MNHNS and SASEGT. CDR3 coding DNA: TGTGCCAGCACCGACAGGGCCACTGAAGCTTTCTTT. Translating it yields CASTDRATEAFF.

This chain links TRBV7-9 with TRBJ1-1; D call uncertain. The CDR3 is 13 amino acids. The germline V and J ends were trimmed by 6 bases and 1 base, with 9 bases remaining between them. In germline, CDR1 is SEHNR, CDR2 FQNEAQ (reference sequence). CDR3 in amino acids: CASRAAGNTEAFF. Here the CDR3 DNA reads TGTGCCAGCAGGGCGGCGGGGAACACTGAAGCTTTCTTT.

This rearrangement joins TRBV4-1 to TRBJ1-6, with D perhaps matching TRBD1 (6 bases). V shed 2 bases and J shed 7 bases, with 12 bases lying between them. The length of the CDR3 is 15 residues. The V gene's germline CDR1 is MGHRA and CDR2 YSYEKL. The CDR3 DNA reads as TGCGCCAGCAGCCAAAGACAGGCAAACAATTCACCCCTCCACTTT. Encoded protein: CASSQRQANNSPLHF.

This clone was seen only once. The CDR3 loop is CASSEASGAGYTF. The CDR3 DNA sequence: TGTGCCAGCAGTGAAGCCTCAGGGGCTGGCTACACCTTC. J is TRBJ1-2 and V is TRBV6-1, with D perhaps matching TRBD1 (6 bases). The germline V gene has CDR1 MNHNS and CDR2 SASEGT. V gave up 0 bases and J gave up 7 bases, with 9 bases separating them. The CDR3 spans 13 residues.

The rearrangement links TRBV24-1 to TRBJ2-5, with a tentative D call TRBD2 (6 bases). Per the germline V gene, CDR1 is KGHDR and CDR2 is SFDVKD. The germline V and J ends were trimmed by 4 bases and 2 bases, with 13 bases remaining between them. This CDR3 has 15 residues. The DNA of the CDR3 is TGTGCCACCAGTGACCCTACTAGCTCTCAAGAGACCCAGTACTTC. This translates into CATSDPTSSQETQYF.

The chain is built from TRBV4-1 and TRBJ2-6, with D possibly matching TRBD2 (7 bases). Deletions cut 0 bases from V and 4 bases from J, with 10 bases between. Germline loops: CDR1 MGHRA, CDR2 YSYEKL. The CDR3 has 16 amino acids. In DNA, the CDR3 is TGCGCCAGCAGCCAAGATCGGGGGGCCGGGGCCAACGTCCTGACTTTC. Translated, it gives CASSQDRGAGANVLTF.

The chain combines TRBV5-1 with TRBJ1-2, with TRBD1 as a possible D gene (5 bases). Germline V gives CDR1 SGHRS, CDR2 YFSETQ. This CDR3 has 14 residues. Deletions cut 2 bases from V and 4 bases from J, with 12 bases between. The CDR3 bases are TGCGCCAGCAGCTTACCAGGGCAGCCCTATGGCTACACCTTC. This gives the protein CASSLPGQPYGYTF. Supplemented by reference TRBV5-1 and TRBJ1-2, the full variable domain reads KAGVTQTPRYLIKTRGQQVTLSCSPISGHRSVSWYQQTPGQGLQFLFEYFSETQRNKGNFPGRFSGRQFSNSRSEMNVSTLELGDSALYLCASSLPGQPYGYTFGSGTRLTVV.

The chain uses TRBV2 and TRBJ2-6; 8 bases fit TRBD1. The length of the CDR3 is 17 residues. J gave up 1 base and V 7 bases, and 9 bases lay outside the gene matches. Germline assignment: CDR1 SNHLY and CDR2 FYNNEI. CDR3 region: CASNLDQGASGANVLTF. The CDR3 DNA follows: TGTGCCAGCAACCTGGACCAGGGGGCATCTGGGGCCAACGTCCTGACTTTC.

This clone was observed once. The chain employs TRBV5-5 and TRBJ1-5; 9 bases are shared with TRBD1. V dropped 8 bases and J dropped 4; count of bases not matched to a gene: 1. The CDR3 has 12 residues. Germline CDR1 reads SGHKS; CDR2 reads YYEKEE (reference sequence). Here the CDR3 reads CASGQGNQPQHF. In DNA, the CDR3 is TGTGCCAGTGGACAGGGGAATCAGCCCCAGCATTTT.

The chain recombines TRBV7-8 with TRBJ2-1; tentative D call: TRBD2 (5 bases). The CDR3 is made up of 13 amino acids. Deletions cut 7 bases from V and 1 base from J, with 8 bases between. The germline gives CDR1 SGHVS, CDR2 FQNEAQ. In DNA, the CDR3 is TGTGCCAGCACAACGGGATCCTACAATGAGCAGTTCTTC. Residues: CASTTGSYNEQFF.

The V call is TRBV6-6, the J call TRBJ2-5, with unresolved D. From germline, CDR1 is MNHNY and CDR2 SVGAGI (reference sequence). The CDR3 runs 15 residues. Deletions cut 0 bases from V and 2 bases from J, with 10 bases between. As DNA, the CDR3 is TGTGCCAGCAGTTACTCGATGGCAGTACAAGAGACCCAGTACTTC. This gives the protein CASSYSMAVQETQYF.

The CDR3 nucleotides are TGTGCCAGCCCTGGGGGCAGTAGTTACACTGAAGCTTTCTTT. This gives the protein CASPGGSSYTEAFF. The chain links TRBV2 to TRBJ1-1; a weak D match, TRBD1 (6 bases). With 8 bases removed from V and 3 bases from J, the gap between germline ends came to 16 bases. The CDR3 has 14 amino acids. Germline V CDR1 and CDR2: SNHLY, FYNNEI.

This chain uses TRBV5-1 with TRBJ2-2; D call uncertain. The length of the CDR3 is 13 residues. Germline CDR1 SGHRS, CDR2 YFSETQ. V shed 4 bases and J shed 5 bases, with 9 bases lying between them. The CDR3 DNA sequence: TGCGCCAGCAGCGCAGACTGGACCGGGGAGCTGTTTTTT. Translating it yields CASSADWTGELFF.

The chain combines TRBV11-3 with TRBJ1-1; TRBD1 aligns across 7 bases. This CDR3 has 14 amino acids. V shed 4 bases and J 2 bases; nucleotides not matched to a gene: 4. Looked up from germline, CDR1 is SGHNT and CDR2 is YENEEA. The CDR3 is CASSSGQSNTEAFF. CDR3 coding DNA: TGTGCCAGCAGCTCGGGACAGAGTAACACTGAAGCTTTCTTT.

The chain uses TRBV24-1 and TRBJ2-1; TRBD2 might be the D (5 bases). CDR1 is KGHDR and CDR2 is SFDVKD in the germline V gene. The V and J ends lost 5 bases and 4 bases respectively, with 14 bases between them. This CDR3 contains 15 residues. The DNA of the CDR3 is TGTGCCACCAGTGGAGAGGGCGTTTGGTACAATGAGCAGTTCTTC. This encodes CATSGEGVWYNEQFF.

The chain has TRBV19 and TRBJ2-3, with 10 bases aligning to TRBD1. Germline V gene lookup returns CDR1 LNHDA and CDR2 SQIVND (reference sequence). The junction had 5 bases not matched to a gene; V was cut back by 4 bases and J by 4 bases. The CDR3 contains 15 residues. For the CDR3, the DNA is TGTGCCAGTAGTAACCTAGGACAGGGGGCAGATACGCAGTATTTT. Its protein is CASSNLGQGADTQYF.